The 28 T cell receptor beta chains in this list originate from one sample, sequenced in a study of response to subunit inactivated influenza vaccine. TCRdb re-analysed the RT-PCR reads in MiXCR, keeping a single row per CDR3 protein. The data show about 570,000 distinct CDR3 sequences, 11% seen once. This same sample was also part of a study on T cells expressing NK-cell markers. Per that paper: It was by 5'RACE template switching with UMIs that TCR beta cDNA was made.

The material sequenced was PBMCs from blood, taken on the day of vaccination. These receptors were collected from a man in his fifties or sixties who received an inactivated influenza vaccine.

This clonotype appeared a few times. The gene calls are TRBV4-1 and TRBJ2-7, with a weak D call TRBD2 (5 bases). This CDR3 has 14 amino acids. V was trimmed by 3 bases and J by 4 bases, leaving 13 bases between them. From germline, CDR1 is MGHRA and CDR2 YSYEKL. The CDR3, as DNA: TGCGCCAGCAGCCAGGCAGGACTTTTATACGAGCAGTACTTC. Translated: CASSQAGLLYEQYF.

In this sample, this clonotype turned up a few times. V gene TRBV4-1 combines with J gene TRBJ2-1, with D possibly TRBD2 on 5 matching bases. V lost 1 base and J 0 bases, leaving 10 bases between the germline ends. CDR3 length: 16 residues. Germline CDR1 and CDR2: MGHRA and YSYEKL. The CDR3, as DNA: TGCGCCAGCAGCCAAGGGACTCAGAGCTCCTACAATGAGCAGTTCTTC. Translated: CASSQGTQSSYNEQFF.

This clonotype has only a few counts. The J gene is TRBJ2-3, the V gene TRBV7-2, with 8 positions matching TRBD2. The CDR3 has 14 amino acids. V gave up 6 bases and J gave up 8 bases; unmatched junction bases: 10. In germline, CDR1 is SGHTA, CDR2 FQGNSA. The CDR3 DNA follows: TGTGCCAGCAGGATAACGGGAGGGGAGAGTACGCAGTATTTT. Protein product: CASRITGGESTQYF.

This clonotype was detected a few times. The chain carries TRBV25-1 and TRBJ2-2; D is undetermined. Germline CDR1 reads MGHDK; CDR2 reads SYGVNS. V lost 1 base, J lost 0 bases, and 6 bases lay in between. This CDR3 spans 15 amino acids. The CDR3 here is CASSESKSNTGELFF. DNA of the CDR3: TGTGCCAGCAGTGAATCTAAATCGAACACCGGGGAGCTGTTTTTT. Filled out from reference TRBV25-1 and TRBJ2-2, the complete variable domain reads EADIYQTPRYLVIGTGKKITLECSQTMGHDKMYWYQQDPGMELHLIHYSYGVNSTEKGDLSSESTVSRIRTEHFPLTLESARPSHTSQYLCASSESKSNTGELFFGEGSRLTVL.

This clonotype was found a few times. This sequence joins TRBV3-1 and TRBJ2-7; D is unclear. The CDR3 runs to 12 residues. V lost 2 bases and J 7 bases, leaving 9 bases between the germline ends. Per the germline V gene, CDR1 is LGHDT and CDR2 is YNNKEL (reference sequence). The CDR3 sequence: CASSQSQQEQYF. CDR3 nucleotide sequence: TGTGCCAGCAGCCAATCCCAGCAGGAGCAGTACTTC.

V is TRBV7-9 and J is TRBJ2-1; D is ambiguous. This CDR3 spans 13 amino acids. V was pared by 11 bases and J by 8 bases, with 19 bases between. The germline V gene has CDR1 SEHNR and CDR2 FQNEAQ (reference sequence). The CDR3: CAVIEQNGDEQFF. In DNA form, the CDR3 reads TGTGCCGTAATAGAGCAGAATGGAGATGAGCAGTTCTTC.

This clonotype was counted between two and nine times. The genes are TRBV20-1 and TRBJ2-1; 10 bases are shared with TRBD2. The germline gives CDR1 DFQATT, CDR2 SNEGSKA (reference sequence). J lost 4 bases, V lost 6 bases, and 6 bases had no gene match. The CDR3 runs to 14 residues. Written as DNA, the CDR3 is TGCAGTGCCAGGCCTAGCGGGAGTTACAATGAGCAGTTCTTC. It encodes CSARPSGSYNEQFF.

This clonotype was detected only a few times. The chain uses TRBV28 and TRBJ1-5; D gene uncertain. Trimming removed 1 base at V and 2 bases at J, with 6 bases between. Germline-derived CDR1 and CDR2 are MDHEN and SYDVKM. CDR3 length: 14 residues. In DNA, the CDR3 is TGTGCCAGCAGTTTATCGACACGCAATCAGCCCCAGCATTTT. Translating it yields CASSLSTRNQPQHF.

A few counts support this clonotype. This chain uses TRBV7-8 with TRBJ2-7; 9 nucleotides agree with TRBD2. The CDR3 loop spans 16 amino acids. Germline lookup yields CDR1 SGHVS and CDR2 FQNEAQ. Trimming removed 4 bases from V and 3 bases from J; junction bases left unmatched: 10. CDR3: CASSSRERGDLYEQYF. The CDR3 DNA is TGTGCCAGCAGCTCTAGAGAGCGGGGGGACCTCTACGAGCAGTACTTC.

Many counts were recorded for this clonotype. The chain combines TRBV28 with TRBJ2-1; perhaps D is TRBD1 or TRBD2 (6 bases each). The V gene's germline CDR1 is MDHEN and CDR2 SYDVKM. The CDR3 consists of 12 residues. CDR3 nucleotide sequence: TGTGCTGTGGAGGGGGCCTACAATGAGCAGTTCTTC. Protein: CAVEGAYNEQFF.

CDR3 bases: TGTGCCAGCACCCCATTCCCAGTTGCAGGCGGGGAGCTGTTTTTT. Translated: CASTPFPVAGGELFF. The chain carries TRBV5-5 and TRBJ2-2, with D hard to call. V lost 6 bases and J lost 7, with 19 bases in between. This CDR3 region has 15 residues. Germline values: CDR1 SGHKS, CDR2 YYEKEE (reference sequence).

The V call is TRBV19, the J call TRBJ2-6; 8 nucleotides line up with TRBD1. Germline CDR1 is LNHDA and CDR2 is SQIVND (reference sequence). After removal of 7 bases from V and 3 bases from J, the junction contained 11 bases not matched to a gene. The CDR3 spans 17 residues. The CDR3 DNA follows: TGTGCCAGTACCGCCGACAGGGGCGCAAGTGGGGCCAACGTCCTGACTTTC. Translating it yields CASTADRGASGANVLTF.

V is TRBV5-1 and J is TRBJ2-4, with D tentatively TRBD2 (6 bases). The germline CDR1 and CDR2 sequences are SGHRS and YFSETQ. V was shortened by 0 bases and J by 3 bases, with 13 bases between the two germline ends. The CDR3 is made up of 16 amino acids. CDR3 nucleotide sequence: TGCGCCAGCAGCTTGGCCGGAGGGAATGGCAAAAACATTCAGTACTTC. Protein product: CASSLAGGNGKNIQYF.

At least ten counts were recorded for this clonotype. The chain has TRBV29-1 and TRBJ2-1, with D perhaps TRBD1 (5 bases). Germline CDR1 reads SQVTM; CDR2 reads ANQGSEA. V was shortened by 7 bases and J by 9 bases, with 19 bases between the two germline ends. The CDR3 is 13 amino acids. Written as DNA, the CDR3 is TGCAGCGGCCTCGGAGACAGCCTGAGTGAGCAGTTCTTC. Protein product: CSGLGDSLSEQFF.

This clonotype occurred a few times. The chain uses TRBV5-1 and TRBJ2-1; D assignment may be TRBD1 or TRBD2 (5 bases each). V was trimmed by 4 bases and J by 8 bases, leaving 19 bases between them. The CDR3 runs to 15 residues. Germline V gives CDR1 SGHRS, CDR2 YFSETQ. CDR3 loop: CASSVSRVAGYEQFF. CDR3 in DNA: TGCGCCAGCAGCGTCTCCAGGGTTGCGGGCTATGAGCAGTTCTTC. Full variable domain (remainder filled in from reference TRBV5-1 and TRBJ2-1): KAGVTQTPRYLIKTRGQQVTLSCSPISGHRSVSWYQQTPGQGLQFLFEYFSETQRNKGNFPGRFSGRQFSNSRSEMNVSTLELGDSALYLCASSVSRVAGYEQFFGPGTRLTVL.

CDR3 sequence reads: CSVLTGSDGANVLTF. CDR3 nucleotides: TGCAGCGTTTTAACCGGGAGTGACGGGGCCAACGTCCTGACTTTC. The genes are TRBV29-1 and TRBJ2-6, with D perhaps matching TRBD2 (6 bases). Between the trimmed V and J ends, which lost 5 bases and 4 bases, there was a span of 15 bases. The CDR3 has 15 amino acids. Germline V lookup: CDR1 SQVTM, CDR2 ANQGSEA.

This clonotype was seen just once. At one end the junction does not follow the germline gene, possibly because of a read error. The rearrangement links TRBV20-1 to TRBJ2-1; D not certain. CDR1 is DFQATT, CDR2 SNEGSKA, per germline (reference sequence). The CDR3 sequence is 14 residues long. The CDR3 nucleotides are TGCAGTGCTTCCCCAATTCCGAGGAACAATGAGCAGATCTTC. The encoded protein is CSASPIPRNNEQIF.

There are a few counts of this clonotype. The rearrangement links TRBV24-1 to TRBJ2-1; tentative D call: TRBD1 (6 bases). Germline-derived CDR1 and CDR2 are KGHDR and SFDVKD. The CDR3 runs 18 residues. V lost 3 bases to trimming and J lost 6 bases, with 23 bases between them. The CDR3 reads CATSDAGGKFVMRNEQFF. The CDR3 DNA is TGTGCCACCAGTGATGCTGGGGGCAAGTTCGTGATGCGCAATGAGCAGTTCTTC.

This clonotype was counted a few times. This sequence joins TRBV15 and TRBJ1-2, with D perhaps TRBD1 (6 bases). The CDR3 spans 16 residues. From germline, CDR1 is LNHNV and CDR2 YYDKDF (reference sequence). V lost 0 bases, J lost 9 bases, and 20 bases lay in between. In DNA form, the CDR3 reads TGTGCCACCAGCAGAGATCGGATAACAGGGAAGGGAAGCTACACCTTC. Its protein is CATSRDRITGKGSYTF.

The chain uses TRBV7-2 and TRBJ1-5; D is ambiguous. This CDR3 is built from 15 residues. V shed 5 bases and J shed 6 bases, with 17 bases lying between them. CDR1 and CDR2 from the germline V gene are SGHTA and FQGNSA. The DNA for the CDR3 is TGTGCCAGCAGCCTAGGTGTGAGGCAAGGTCAGCCCCAGCATTTT. It is translated as CASSLGVRQGQPQHF.

The J gene is TRBJ2-1, the V gene TRBV12-5; D is unclear. Between the trimmed V and J ends, which lost 1 base and 7 bases, there was a span of 8 bases. The length of the CDR3 is 13 residues. Germline-derived CDR1 and CDR2 are LGHNT and FRNRAP. The DNA for the CDR3 is TGTGCTAGTGGTTTGGGAATAGGGAATGAGCAGTTCTTC. Translated: CASGLGIGNEQFF. The full variable domain, its missing parts supplied by reference TRBV12-5 and TRBJ2-1, is DARVTQTPRHKVTEMGQEVTMRCQPILGHNTVFWYRQTMMQGLELLAYFRNRAPLDDSGMPKDRFSAEMPDATLATLKIQPSEPRDSAVYFCASGLGIGNEQFFGPGTRLTVL.

The V and J genes are TRBV7-9 and TRBJ2-1; tentatively, D is TRBD1 or TRBD2 (5 bases each). Germline values: CDR1 SEHNR, CDR2 FQNEAQ (reference sequence). The V gene lost 1 base and the J gene lost 7 bases, with 14 bases spanning the gap. The CDR3 loop spans 15 amino acids. The CDR3 loop is CASSLVSGRTNEQFF. The CDR3 DNA is TGTGCCAGCAGCTTAGTTTCGGGACGAACTAATGAGCAGTTCTTC.

This clonotype was counted ten times or more. The chain combines TRBV28 with TRBJ2-7, with TRBD1 identical over 7 bases. The CDR3 is 14 amino acids. In germline, CDR1 is MDHEN, CDR2 SYDVKM. The junction had 9 bases not matched to a gene; V was cut back by 8 bases and J by 2 bases. CDR3 in amino acids: CASYGATGTYEQYF. CDR3 in DNA: TGTGCCAGCTACGGAGCGACAGGGACCTACGAGCAGTACTTC.

Only a few counts were recorded for this clonotype. V is TRBV5-1 and J is TRBJ1-6; 7 bases align to TRBD1. The trim removed 4 bases at V and 10 bases at J, leaving 14 bases unmatched. Per the germline V gene, CDR1 is SGHRS and CDR2 is YFSETQ. This CDR3 has 16 amino acids. The CDR3 DNA sequence: TGCGCCAGCAGCATCGATCGACAGGGAGCGGGATCACCCCTCCACTTT. Encoded protein: CASSIDRQGAGSPLHF.

This clonotype has only a few counts. The chain has TRBV10-1 and TRBJ2-2; D perhaps matches TRBD1 (5 bases). The V and J ends lost 6 bases and 3 bases respectively, with 8 bases between them. CDR3 size: 13 residues. Germline-derived CDR1 and CDR2 are WNHNN and SYGVQD (reference sequence). Here the CDR3 DNA reads TGCGCCAGCAGGGCGACAGACACCGGGGAGCTGTTTTTT. Translating it yields CASRATDTGELFF.

The gene calls are TRBV13 and TRBJ2-3; 8 bases map to TRBD1. J was trimmed by 3 bases and V by 5 bases; bases with no gene match: 7. The CDR3 runs 15 residues. Germline CDR1 reads PRHDT; CDR2 reads FYEKMQ (reference sequence). The DNA for the CDR3 is TGTGCCAGCAGCCTCCGACAGGGGAAGACAGATACGCAGTATTTT. It encodes CASSLRQGKTDTQYF.

This clonotype has ten or more counts. The CDR3: CASSLPAGRDTGELFF. The CDR3 nucleotides are TGTGCCAGCAGTTTACCTGCGGGTCGGGACACCGGGGAGCTGTTTTTT. This chain uses TRBV28 with TRBJ2-2; D might be TRBD2 (5 bases). From germline, CDR1 is MDHEN and CDR2 SYDVKM. CDR3 length: 16 amino acids. Between the trimmed V and J ends, which lost 2 bases and 3 bases, there was a span of 13 bases.

As for this clonotype: One junction end does not reproduce the germline sequence, and a read error may be involved. The gene calls are TRBV24-1 and TRBJ2-3; unclear D gene. There are 13 residues in the CDR3. Germline V gene data show CDR1 as KGHDR and CDR2 as SFDVKD. The CDR3 is CATSDPGTDTQFF. Written as DNA, the CDR3 is TGTGCCACCAGTGATCCCGGCACAGATACGCAGTTTTTT.